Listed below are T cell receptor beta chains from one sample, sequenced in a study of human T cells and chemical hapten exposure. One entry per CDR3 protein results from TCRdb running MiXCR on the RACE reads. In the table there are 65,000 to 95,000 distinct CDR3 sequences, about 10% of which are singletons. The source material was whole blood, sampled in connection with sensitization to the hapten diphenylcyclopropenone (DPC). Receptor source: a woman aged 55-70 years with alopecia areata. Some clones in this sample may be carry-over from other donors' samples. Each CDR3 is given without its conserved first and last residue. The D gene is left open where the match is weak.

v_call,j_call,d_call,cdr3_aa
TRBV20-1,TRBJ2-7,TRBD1,SAAPGQGGLEQY
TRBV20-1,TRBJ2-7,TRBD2,STSPGGTYEQY
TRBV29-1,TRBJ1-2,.,SAGDGYT
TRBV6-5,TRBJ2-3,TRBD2,ASSYAPSGGVDTQY
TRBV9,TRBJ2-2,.,ASSGQDRGQSTDTGELF
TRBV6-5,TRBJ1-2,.,ATPSTRGYT
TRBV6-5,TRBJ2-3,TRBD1,ASSYSTGFTDTQY
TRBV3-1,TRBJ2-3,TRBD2,ASSPRTSGFTDTQY
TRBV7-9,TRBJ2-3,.,ASSFRGTTDTQY
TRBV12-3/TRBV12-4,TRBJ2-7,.,ASSLSARTYEQY
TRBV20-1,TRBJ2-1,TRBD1,SARQGISYNEQF
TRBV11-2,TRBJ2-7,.,ASSIGREQY
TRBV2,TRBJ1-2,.,ASNGLDYGYT
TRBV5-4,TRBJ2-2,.,ASSTPPGLSLPGELF
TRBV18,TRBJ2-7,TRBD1,ASSPTGTGGSGEQY
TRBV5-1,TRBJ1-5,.,ASSLGKGNQPQH
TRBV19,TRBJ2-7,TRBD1,ASRGDRGYEQY
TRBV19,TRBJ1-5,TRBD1,ASKGQFGNQPQH
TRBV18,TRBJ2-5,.,ASSRSGVGETQY
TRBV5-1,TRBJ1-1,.,ASRRLASGMNTEAF
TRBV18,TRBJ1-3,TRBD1,ASSPPDRAGNTIY
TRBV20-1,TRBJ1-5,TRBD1,SARDAGQGALNQPQH
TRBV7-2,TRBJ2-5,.,ASRRTGETQY
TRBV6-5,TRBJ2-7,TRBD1,ASSYTGTDQLYEQY
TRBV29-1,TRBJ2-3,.,SAEPADLTFDTQY
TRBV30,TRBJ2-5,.,AWNLALQETQY
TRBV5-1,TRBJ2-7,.,ASSLSIPGAGEQY
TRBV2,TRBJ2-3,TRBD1,ASSVSTGADTQY
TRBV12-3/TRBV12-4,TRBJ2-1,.,ASSSTGYPYNEQF
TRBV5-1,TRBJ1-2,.,ASSLDGPYGYT
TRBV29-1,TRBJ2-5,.,SVEDGVVAETQY
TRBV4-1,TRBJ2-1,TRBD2,ASSQSPGLEYNEQF
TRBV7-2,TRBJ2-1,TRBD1,ASTAQTGGTYNEQF
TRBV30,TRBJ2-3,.,AWSPGLVLTDTQY
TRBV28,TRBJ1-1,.,ASSLSREAF
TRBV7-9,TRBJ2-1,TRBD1,ASSFGQGWEQF
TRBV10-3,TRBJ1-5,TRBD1,ATGDSGYSNQPQH
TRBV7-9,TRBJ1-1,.,ASSLEVDTEAF
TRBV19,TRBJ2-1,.,ASSMKGAGTFPRNEQF
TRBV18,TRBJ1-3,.,ASSPLDRSSGNTIY
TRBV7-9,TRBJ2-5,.,ASSEDRSQETQY
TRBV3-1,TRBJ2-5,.,ASSRKAETQY
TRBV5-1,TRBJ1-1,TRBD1,ASSLQGQGDEAF
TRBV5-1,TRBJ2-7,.,ASSWDGRGEQY
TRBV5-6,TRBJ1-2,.,ASSLGAGPSAYGYT
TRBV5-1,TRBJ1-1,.,ASSFLVNTEAF
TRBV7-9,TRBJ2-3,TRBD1,ATSSGTGGADTQY
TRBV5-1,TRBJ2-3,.,ASSLVQGRSPTDTQY
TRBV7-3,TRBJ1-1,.,ASSLHQGNTEAF
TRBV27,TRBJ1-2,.,ASTSLRIYGYT
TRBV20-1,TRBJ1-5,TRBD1,SAGRGDRDQPQH
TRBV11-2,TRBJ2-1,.,ASSPEVLPHEQF
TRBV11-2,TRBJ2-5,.,ASSSGTATWETQY
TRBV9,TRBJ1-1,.,ASSVAAGTEAF
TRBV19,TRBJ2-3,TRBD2,ASSFTAGGWTDTQY
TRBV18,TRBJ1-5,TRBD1,ASSPSGTGQGSNQPQH
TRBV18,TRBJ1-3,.,ASLHGLSSGNTIY
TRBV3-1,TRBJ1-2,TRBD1,ASSQDPSGQGYGYT
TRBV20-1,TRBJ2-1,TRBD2,SVPSGGLFLEQF